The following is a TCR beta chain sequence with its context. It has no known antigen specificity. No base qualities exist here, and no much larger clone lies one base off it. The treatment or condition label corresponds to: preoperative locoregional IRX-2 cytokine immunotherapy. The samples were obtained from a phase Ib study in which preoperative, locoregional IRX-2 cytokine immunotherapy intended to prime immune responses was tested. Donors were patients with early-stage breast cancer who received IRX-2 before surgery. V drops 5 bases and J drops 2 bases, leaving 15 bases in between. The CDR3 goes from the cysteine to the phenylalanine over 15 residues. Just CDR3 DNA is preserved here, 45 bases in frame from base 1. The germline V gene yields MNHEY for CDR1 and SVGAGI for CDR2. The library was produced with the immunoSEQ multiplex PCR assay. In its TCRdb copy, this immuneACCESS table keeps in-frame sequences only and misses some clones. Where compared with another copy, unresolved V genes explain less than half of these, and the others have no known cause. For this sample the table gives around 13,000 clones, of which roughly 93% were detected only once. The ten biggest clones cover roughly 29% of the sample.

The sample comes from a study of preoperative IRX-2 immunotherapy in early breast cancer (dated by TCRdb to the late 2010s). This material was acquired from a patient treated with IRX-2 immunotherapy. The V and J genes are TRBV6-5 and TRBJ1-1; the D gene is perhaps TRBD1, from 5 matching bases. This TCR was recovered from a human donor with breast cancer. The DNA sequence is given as TGTGCCAGCAGTGGCGGACAATGGGGTAACACTGAAGCTTTCTTT. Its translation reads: CASSGGQWGNTEAFF.